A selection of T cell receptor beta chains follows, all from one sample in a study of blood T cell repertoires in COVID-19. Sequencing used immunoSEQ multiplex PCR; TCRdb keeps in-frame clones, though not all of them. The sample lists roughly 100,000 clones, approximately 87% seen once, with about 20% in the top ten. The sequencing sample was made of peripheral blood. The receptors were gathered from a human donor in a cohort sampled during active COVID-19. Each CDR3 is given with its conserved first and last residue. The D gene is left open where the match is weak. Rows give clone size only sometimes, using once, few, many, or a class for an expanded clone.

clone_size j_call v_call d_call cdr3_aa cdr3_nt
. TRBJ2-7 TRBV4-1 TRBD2 CASSRLSATGEGLAGLPYEQYF TGCGCCAGCAGCCGATTAAGTGCCACGGGGGAGGGACTAGCGGGGCTACCCTACGAGCAGTACTTC
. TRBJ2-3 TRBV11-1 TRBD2 CASSFPTSGRGTQYF TGTGCCAGCAGCTTTCCCACTAGCGGGAGGGGGACGCAGTATTTT
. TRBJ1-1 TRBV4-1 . CASSQGAWTEAFF TGCGCCAGCAGCCAGGGGGCTTGGACTGAAGCTTTCTTT
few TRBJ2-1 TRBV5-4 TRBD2 CASSFSLAGAVAEQFF TGTGCCAGCAGCTTTTCTCTAGCGGGAGCGGTAGCGGAGCAGTTCTTC
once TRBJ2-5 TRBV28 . CASSFLPSGKGWEETQYF TGTGCCAGCAGTTTTCTACCTTCTGGGAAGGGGTGGGAAGAGACCCAGTACTTC
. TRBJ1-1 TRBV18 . CASSPPGWEGTEAFF TGTGCCAGCTCTCCTCCAGGGTGGGAGGGCACTGAAGCTTTCTTT
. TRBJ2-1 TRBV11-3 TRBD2 CASSFLAGGYNEQFF TGTGCCAGCAGCTTTCTAGCGGGAGGTTACAATGAGCAGTTCTTC
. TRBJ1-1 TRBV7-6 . CASGGGGAEAFF TGTGCCAGCGGGGGGGGAGGTGCTGAAGCTTTCTTT
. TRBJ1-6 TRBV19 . CASSIVAVSPLHF TGTGCCAGTAGTATAGTGGCGGTTTCACCCCTCCACTTT
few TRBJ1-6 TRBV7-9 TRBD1 CASSGDSGNSPLHF TGTGCCAGCAGCGGGGACAGTGGGAATTCACCCCTCCACTTT
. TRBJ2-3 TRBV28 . CASSYPRQESTDTQYF TGTGCCAGCAGCTATCCTAGACAGGAGAGCACAGATACGCAGTATTTT
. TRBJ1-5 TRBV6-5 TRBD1 CASRQGTNQPQHF TGTGCCAGCAGACAGGGGACTAATCAGCCCCAGCATTTT
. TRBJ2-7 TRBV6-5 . CASSLTGYEQYF TGTGCCAGCAGCCTTACCGGGTACGAGCAGTACTTC
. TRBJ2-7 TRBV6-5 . CASSYSSQGNYEQYF TGTGCCAGCAGTTACTCGAGTCAGGGAAACTACGAGCAGTACTTC